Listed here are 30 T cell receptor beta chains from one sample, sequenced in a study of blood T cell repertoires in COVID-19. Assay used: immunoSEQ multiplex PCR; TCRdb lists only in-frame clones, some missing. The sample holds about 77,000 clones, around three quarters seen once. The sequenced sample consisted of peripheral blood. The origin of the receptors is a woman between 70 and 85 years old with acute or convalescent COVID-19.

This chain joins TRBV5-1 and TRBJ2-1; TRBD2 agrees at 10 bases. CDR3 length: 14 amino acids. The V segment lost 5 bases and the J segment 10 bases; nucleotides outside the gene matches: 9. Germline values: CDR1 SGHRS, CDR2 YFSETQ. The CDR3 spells CASSGSGGAREQFF. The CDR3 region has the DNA TGCGCCAGCAGTGGGAGCGGGGGGGCCCGGGAGCAGTTCTTC.

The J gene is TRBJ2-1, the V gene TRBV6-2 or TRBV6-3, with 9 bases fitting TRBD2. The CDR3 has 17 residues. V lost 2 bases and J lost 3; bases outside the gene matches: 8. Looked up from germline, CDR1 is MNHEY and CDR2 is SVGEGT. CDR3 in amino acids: CASSYGASGDFYNEQFF. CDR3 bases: TGTGCCAGCAGTTACGGAGCTAGCGGGGATTTCTACAATGAGCAGTTCTTC.

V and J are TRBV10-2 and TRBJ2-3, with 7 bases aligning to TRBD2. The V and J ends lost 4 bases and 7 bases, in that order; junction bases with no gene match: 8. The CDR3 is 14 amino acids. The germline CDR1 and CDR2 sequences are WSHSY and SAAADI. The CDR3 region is CASSAAGESNTQYF. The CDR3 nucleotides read TGCGCCAGCAGTGCGGCGGGGGAGTCGAATACGCAGTATTTT.

The CDR3 protein is CASSADRTLSSYEQYF. In nucleotides, the CDR3 is TGTGCCAGCAGCGCCGACAGGACTCTCTCCTCCTACGAGCAGTACTTC. This sequence joins TRBV7-9 and TRBJ2-7; weak D call: TRBD1 (6 bases). The germline CDR1 and CDR2 sequences are SEHNR and FQNEAQ (reference sequence). The CDR3 extends over 16 amino acids. Trimming removed 5 bases from V and 0 bases from J, with 17 bases in between.

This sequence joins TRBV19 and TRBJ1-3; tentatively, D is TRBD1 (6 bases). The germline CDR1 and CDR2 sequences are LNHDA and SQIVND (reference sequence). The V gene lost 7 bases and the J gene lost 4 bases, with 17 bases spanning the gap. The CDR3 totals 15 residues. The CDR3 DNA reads TGTGCCAGTATGCCCGCGGGGGCGCGGGGAAACACCATATATTTT. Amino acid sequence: CASMPAGARGNTIYF.

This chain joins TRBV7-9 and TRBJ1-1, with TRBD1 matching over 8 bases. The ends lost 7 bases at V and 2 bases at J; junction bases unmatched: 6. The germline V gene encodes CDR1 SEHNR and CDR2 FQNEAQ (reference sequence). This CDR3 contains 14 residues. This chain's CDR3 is CASTNQGANTEAFF. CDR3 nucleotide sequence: TGTGCCAGCACCAACCAGGGGGCAAACACTGAAGCTTTCTTT.

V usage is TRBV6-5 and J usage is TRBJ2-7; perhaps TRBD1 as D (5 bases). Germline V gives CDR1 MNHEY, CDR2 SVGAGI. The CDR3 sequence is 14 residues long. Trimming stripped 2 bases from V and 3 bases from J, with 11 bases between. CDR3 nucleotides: TGTGCCAGCAGTTACACCCAGGGTAGCTACGAGCAGTACTTC. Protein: CASSYTQGSYEQYF.

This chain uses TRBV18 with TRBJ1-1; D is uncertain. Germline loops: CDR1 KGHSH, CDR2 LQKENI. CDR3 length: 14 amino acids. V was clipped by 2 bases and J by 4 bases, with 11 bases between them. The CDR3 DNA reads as TGTGCCAGCTCACCATCGGGAGACCCCACTGAAGCTTTCTTT. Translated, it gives CASSPSGDPTEAFF.

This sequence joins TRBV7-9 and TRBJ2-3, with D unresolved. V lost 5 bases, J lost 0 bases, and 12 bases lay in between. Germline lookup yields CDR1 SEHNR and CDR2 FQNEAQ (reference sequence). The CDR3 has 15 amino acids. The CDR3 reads CASSGLLTSTDTQYF. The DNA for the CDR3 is TGTGCCAGCAGCGGCCTGCTGACTAGCACAGATACGCAGTATTTT.

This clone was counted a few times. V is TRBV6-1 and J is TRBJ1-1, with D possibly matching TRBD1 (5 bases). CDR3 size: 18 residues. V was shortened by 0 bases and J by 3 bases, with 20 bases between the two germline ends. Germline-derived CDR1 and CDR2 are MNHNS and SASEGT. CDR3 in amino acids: CASSEAGTGAMFDTEAFF. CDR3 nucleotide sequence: TGTGCCAGCAGTGAAGCGGGAACAGGAGCGATGTTTGACACTGAAGCTTTCTTT.

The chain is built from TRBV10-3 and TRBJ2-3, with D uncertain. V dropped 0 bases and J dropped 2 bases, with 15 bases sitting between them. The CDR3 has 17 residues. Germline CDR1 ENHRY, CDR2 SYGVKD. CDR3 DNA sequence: TGTGCCATCAGTGAGTCACGGTCTAGAACTCACACAGATACGCAGTATTTT. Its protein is CAISESRSRTHTDTQYF.

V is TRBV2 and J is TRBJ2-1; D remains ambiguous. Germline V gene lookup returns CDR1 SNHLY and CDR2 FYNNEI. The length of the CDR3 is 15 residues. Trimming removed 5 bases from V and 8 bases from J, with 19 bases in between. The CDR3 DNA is TGTGCCAGCAGTTACGACTCCTCCTTACCCCATGAGCAGTTCTTC. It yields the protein CASSYDSSLPHEQFF.

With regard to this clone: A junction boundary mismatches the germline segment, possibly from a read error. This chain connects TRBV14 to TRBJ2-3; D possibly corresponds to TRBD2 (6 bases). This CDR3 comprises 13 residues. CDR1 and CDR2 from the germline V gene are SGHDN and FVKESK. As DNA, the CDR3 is TGTGCCAGCAGCCTCCAGGAGGGAGATGCGCAGTATTTT. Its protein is CASSLQEGDAQYF.

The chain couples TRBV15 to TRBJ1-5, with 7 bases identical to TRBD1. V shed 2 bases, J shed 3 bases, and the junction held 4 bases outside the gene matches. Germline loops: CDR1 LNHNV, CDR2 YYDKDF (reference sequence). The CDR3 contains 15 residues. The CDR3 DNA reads TGTGCCACCAGCAGACGCAGGGGGACCAATCAGCCCCAGCATTTT. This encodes CATSRRRGTNQPQHF.

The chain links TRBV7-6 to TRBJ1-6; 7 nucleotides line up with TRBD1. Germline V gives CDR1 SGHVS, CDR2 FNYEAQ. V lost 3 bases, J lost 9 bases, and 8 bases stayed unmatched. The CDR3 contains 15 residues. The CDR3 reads CASSFETGLRSPLHF. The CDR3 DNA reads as TGTGCCAGCAGCTTCGAGACAGGGTTGCGTTCACCCCTCCACTTT.

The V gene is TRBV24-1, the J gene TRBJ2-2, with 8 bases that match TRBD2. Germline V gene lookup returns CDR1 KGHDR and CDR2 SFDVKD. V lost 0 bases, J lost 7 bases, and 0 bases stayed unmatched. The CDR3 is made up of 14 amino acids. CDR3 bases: TGTGCCACCAGTGATTTGGCGGGGGGCGGGGAGCTGTTTTTT. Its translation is CATSDLAGGGELFF.

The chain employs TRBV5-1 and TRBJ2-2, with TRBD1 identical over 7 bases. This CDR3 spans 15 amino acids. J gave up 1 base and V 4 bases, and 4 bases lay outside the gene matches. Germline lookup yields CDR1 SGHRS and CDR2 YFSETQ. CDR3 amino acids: CASSLRQGNTGELFF. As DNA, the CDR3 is TGCGCCAGCAGCCTCCGACAGGGGAACACCGGGGAGCTGTTTTTT.

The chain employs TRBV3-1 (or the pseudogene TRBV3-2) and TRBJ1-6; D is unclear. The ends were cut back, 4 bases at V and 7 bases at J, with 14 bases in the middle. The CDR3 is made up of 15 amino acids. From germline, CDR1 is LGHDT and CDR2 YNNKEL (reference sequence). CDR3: CASSLKLGGNSPLHF. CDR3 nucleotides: TGTGCCAGCAGCCTCAAGTTAGGCGGGAATTCACCCCTCCACTTT.

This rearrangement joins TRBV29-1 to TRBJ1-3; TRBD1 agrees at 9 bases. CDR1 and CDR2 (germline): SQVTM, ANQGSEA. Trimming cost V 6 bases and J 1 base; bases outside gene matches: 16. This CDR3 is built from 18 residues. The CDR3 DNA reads TGCAGCGTGGAGTTTTCTCCGGGACAGGGTTTGTCTGGAAACACCATATATTTT. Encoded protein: CSVEFSPGQGLSGNTIYF.

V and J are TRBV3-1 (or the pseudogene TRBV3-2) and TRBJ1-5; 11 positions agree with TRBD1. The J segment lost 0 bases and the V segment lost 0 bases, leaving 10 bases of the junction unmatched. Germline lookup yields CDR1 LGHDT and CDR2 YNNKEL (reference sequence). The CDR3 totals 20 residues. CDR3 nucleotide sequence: TGTGCCAGCAGCCAAGATATGGGGGACAGGGGGATAACTAGCAATCAGCCCCAGCATTTT. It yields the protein CASSQDMGDRGITSNQPQHF.

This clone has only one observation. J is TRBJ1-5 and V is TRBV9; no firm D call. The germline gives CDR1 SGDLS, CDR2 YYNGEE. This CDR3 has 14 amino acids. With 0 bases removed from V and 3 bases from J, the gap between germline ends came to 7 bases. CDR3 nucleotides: TGTGCCAGCAGCGTAGGGCAGAACAATCAGCCCCAGCATTTT. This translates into CASSVGQNNQPQHF.

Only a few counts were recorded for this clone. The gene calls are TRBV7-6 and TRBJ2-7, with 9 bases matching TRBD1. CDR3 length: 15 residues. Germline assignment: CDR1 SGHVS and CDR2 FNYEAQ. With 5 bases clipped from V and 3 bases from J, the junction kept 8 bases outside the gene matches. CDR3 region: CASSPTGTGLYEQYF. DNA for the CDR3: TGTGCCAGCAGCCCTACCGGGACAGGGCTCTACGAGCAGTACTTC.

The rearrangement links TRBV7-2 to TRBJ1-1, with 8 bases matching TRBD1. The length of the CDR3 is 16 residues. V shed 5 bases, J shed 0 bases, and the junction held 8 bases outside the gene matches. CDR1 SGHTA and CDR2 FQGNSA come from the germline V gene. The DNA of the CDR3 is TGTGCCAGCAGCCTGAGTTGGGACAGGATGAACACTGAAGCTTTCTTT. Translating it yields CASSLSWDRMNTEAFF.

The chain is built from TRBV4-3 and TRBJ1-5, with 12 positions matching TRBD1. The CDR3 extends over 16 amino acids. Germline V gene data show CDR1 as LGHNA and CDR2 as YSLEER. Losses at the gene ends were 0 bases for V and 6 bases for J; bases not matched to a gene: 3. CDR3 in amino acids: CASSQDWGQGAQPQHF. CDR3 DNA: TGCGCCAGCAGCCAAGATTGGGGACAGGGGGCTCAGCCCCAGCATTTT.

The CDR3 sequence: CASSFSVETEAFF. CDR3 in DNA: TGTGCCAGCAGTTTCTCGGTGGAGACTGAAGCTTTCTTT. The chain employs TRBV12-3 or TRBV12-4 and TRBJ1-1; D not resolved. The CDR3 contains 13 residues. The ends were cut back, 3 bases at V and 5 bases at J, with 10 bases in the middle.

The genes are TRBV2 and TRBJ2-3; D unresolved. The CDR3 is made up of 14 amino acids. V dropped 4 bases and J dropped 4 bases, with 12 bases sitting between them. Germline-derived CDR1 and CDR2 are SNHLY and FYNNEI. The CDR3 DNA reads TGTGCCAGCAGTGGGAATAGCCGAGCAGATACGCAGTATTTT. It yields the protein CASSGNSRADTQYF.

In nucleotides, the CDR3 is TGTGCCAGCAGCGGACAGGGAGACACTGAAGCTTTCTTT. It is translated as CASSGQGDTEAFF. The chain recombines TRBV12-3 or TRBV12-4 with TRBJ1-1, with TRBD1 identical over 8 bases. The V gene end was trimmed by 6 bases and the J gene end by 3 bases; junction bases not matched to a gene: 3. The CDR3 has 13 residues.

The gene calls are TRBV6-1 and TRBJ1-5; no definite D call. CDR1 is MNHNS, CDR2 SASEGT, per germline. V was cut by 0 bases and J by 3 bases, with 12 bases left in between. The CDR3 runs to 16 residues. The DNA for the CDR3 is TGTGCCAGCAGTGAAGCGATCGCAGGTAACAATCAGCCCCAGCATTTT. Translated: CASSEAIAGNNQPQHF.

CDR3 sequence reads: CASSQDEGNTEAFF. The CDR3 DNA follows: TGCGCCAGCAGCCAAGATGAGGGGAACACTGAAGCTTTCTTT. The chain has TRBV4-3 and TRBJ1-1, with D unresolved. The CDR3 consists of 14 residues. V lost 0 bases and J 1 base, leaving 6 bases between the germline ends. Germline values: CDR1 LGHNA, CDR2 YSLEER.

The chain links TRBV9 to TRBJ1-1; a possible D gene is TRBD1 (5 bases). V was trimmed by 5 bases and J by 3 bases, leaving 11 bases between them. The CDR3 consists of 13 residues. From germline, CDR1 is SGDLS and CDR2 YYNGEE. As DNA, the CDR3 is TGTGCCAGCAGGGCCCGGGGGGACACTGAAGCTTTCTTT. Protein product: CASRARGDTEAFF.